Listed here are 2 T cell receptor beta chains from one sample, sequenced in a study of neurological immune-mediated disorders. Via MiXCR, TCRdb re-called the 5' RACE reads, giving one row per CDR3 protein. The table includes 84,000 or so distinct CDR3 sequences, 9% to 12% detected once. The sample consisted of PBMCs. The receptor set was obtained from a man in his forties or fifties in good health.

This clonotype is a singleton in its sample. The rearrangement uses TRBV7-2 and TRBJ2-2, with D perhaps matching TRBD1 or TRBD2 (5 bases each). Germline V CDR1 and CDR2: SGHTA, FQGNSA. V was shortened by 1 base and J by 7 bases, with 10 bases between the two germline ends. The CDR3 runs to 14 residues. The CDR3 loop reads CTSSLGWGFGELFF. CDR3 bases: TGTACCAGCAGCTTAGGCTGGGGGTTCGGGGAGCTGTTTTTT.

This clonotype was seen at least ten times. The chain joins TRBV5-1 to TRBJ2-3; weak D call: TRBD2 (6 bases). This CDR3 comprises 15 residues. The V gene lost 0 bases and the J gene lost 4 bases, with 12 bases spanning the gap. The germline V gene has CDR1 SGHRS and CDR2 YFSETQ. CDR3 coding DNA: TGCGCCAGCAGCTTGGAGGGGAGGTCTGCAGATACGCAGTATTTT. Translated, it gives CASSLEGRSADTQYF.